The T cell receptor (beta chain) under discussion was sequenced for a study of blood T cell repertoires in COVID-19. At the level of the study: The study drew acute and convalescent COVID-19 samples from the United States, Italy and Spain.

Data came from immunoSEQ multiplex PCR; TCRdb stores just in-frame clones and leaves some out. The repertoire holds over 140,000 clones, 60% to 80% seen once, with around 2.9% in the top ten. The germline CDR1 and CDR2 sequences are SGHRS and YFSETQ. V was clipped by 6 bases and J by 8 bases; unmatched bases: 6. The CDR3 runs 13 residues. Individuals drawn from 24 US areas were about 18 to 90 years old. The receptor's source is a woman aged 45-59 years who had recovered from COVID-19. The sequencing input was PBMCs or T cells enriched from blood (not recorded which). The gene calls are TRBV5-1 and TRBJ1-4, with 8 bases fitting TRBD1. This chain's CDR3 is CASTRGLNEKLFF. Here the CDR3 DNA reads TGCGCCAGCACCAGGGGGCTTAACGAAAAACTGTTTTTT.